These 28 T cell receptor beta chains were all obtained from the same sample, sequenced in a study of naive and memory T cell subsets. Four PCR rounds used nested alpha and beta constant region primers plus the SP2 primer. MiXCR, run by TCRdb on the 5' RACE reads, gives a single entry per CDR3 protein. The sample has more than 50,000 distinct CDR3 sequences; 8% are singletons. TCR cDNA received a 3' ligated oligonucleotide that carried a UMI. These receptors originate from a female donor in good health.

Only a few counts were recorded for this clonotype. The rearrangement joins TRBV12-3 or TRBV12-4 to TRBJ1-2; no firm D call. This CDR3 has 16 amino acids. The germline V and J ends were trimmed by 3 bases and 1 base, with 15 bases remaining between them. CDR3 nucleotide sequence: TGTGCCAGCAGTTTCGGTTTAGCGAACCTTAACTATGGCTACACCTTC. It specifies CASSFGLANLNYGYTF.

This clonotype appeared many times. The chain is built from TRBV11-2 and TRBJ1-1, with a tentative D call TRBD1 (6 bases). Looked up from germline, CDR1 is SGHAT and CDR2 is FQNNGV. The V and J ends lost 5 bases and 1 base respectively, with 20 bases between them. This CDR3 spans 17 amino acids. CDR3 sequence (DNA): TGTGCCAGCAGCCAAGGACAGATTACGAGTTGGAACACTGAAGCTTTCTTT. Encoded protein: CASSQGQITSWNTEAFF.

This clonotype was detected a few times. The CDR3 sequence is CASSLVSQLELYF. The CDR3 DNA reads TGTGCCAGCAGCTTAGTTTCACAGTTGGAGTTGTATTTT. V usage is TRBV7-9 and J usage is TRBJ2-3, with no clear D. The germline V gene encodes CDR1 SEHNR and CDR2 FQNEAQ (reference sequence). The CDR3 covers 13 residues. The V end lost 1 base, the J end lost 14 bases, and 16 bases lay between the germline ends.

This chain joins TRBV5-1 and TRBJ2-7; D is ambiguous. Germline V gene data show CDR1 as SGHRS and CDR2 as YFSETQ. The CDR3 covers 15 residues. Trimming took 7 bases from V and 1 from J, leaving 18 bases between them. This CDR3 reads CASAAGPGLSYEQYF. CDR3 DNA: TGCGCCAGCGCCGCCGGGCCCGGATTGTCCTACGAGCAGTACTTC.

V gene TRBV12-3 or TRBV12-4 combines with J gene TRBJ1-2; D call uncertain. Trimming left V 3 bases short and J 1 base short, with 6 bases between. The CDR3 consists of 13 residues. As DNA, the CDR3 is TGTGCCAGCAGTTTCCCGGATAACTATGGCTACACCTTC. Translation gives CASSFPDNYGYTF.

The CDR3 region is CASSSRGARIEQYF. The DNA for the CDR3 is TGTGCCAGCAGCTCTCGGGGGGCCAGGATCGAGCAGTACTTC. The chain is built from TRBV13 and TRBJ2-7, with D perhaps matching TRBD2 (7 bases). Germline CDR1 reads PRHDT; CDR2 reads FYEKMQ (reference sequence). Trimming cost V 4 bases and J 6 bases, with 16 bases left between them. The CDR3 totals 14 residues.

This clonotype occurred a few times. The J gene is TRBJ2-1, the V gene TRBV28, with TRBD2 matching over 9 bases. V trimming: 6 bases; J trimming: 8 bases; junction bases outside the gene matches: 11. The CDR3 sequence is 15 residues long. Germline V lookup: CDR1 MDHEN, CDR2 SYDVKM. For the CDR3, the DNA is TGTGCCAGCAGCAATAGCGGGAGATCCGATGATGAGCAGTTCTTC. Translation: CASSNSGRSDDEQFF.

This clonotype was counted a few times. This chain joins TRBV30 and TRBJ1-5, with D possibly being TRBD1 (5 bases). There are 13 residues in the CDR3. Germline CDR1 is GTSNPN and CDR2 is SVGIG (reference sequence). V lost 4 bases and J 0 bases, leaving 7 bases between the germline ends. CDR3 region: CAWTRDSNQPQHF. The CDR3 bases are TGTGCCTGGACCAGGGATAGCAATCAGCCCCAGCATTTT.

In its sample, this clonotype was seen a few times. This chain joins TRBV14 and TRBJ2-1; unclear D gene. In germline, CDR1 is SGHDN, CDR2 FVKESK. CDR3 length equals 12 residues. V was clipped by 4 bases and J by 4 bases, with 5 bases between them. CDR3 DNA: TGTGCCAGCAGCCCGTTTTACAATGAGCAGTTCTTC. It yields the protein CASSPFYNEQFF.

The chain carries TRBV7-9 and TRBJ1-3; no definite D call. The CDR3 runs 14 residues. Per germline, CDR1 SEHNR and CDR2 FQNEAQ (reference sequence). Trimming pared 5 bases from V and 0 bases from J, leaving 8 bases between. Here the CDR3 DNA reads TGTGCCAGCAGCCACATCAACTCTGGAAACACCATATATTTT. Its translation: CASSHINSGNTIYF.

This clonotype appeared many times. The chain carries TRBV28 and TRBJ1-4; 10 positions agree with TRBD1. The CDR3 totals 16 residues. CDR1 and CDR2 from the germline V gene are MDHEN and SYDVKM. Germline trimming cut 1 base from V and 5 bases from J; bases unmatched to any gene: 4. CDR3 bases: TGTGCCAGCAGTTTATCTCCGGGACAGGGGAATGAAAAACTGTTTTTT. Encoded protein: CASSLSPGQGNEKLFF. Full variable domain (outside the CDR3, taken from reference TRBV28 and TRBJ1-4): DVKVTQSSRYLVKRTGEKVFLECVQDMDHENMFWYRQDPGLGLRLIYFSYDVKMKEKGDIPEGYSVSREKKERFSLILESASTNQTSMYLCASSLSPGQGNEKLFFGSGTQLSVL.

This clonotype showed up just a few times. The rearrangement joins TRBV7-2 to TRBJ2-1; 14 nucleotides match TRBD2. The ends lost 5 bases at V and 8 bases at J; junction bases unmatched: 11. CDR1 SGHTA and CDR2 FQGNSA come from the germline V gene. CDR3 length: 17 amino acids. CDR3 coding DNA: TGTGCCAGCAGCCCCATGGGACTAGCGGGAGTTATGGATGAGCAGTTCTTC. Translated, it gives CASSPMGLAGVMDEQFF.

This clonotype has only a few counts. This sequence joins TRBV27 and TRBJ1-1; maybe TRBD1 (6 bases). The CDR3 is 14 residues long. Germline loops: CDR1 MNHEY, CDR2 SMNVEV (reference sequence). V lost 1 base to trimming and J lost 1 base, with 7 bases between them. The CDR3 region has the DNA TGTGCCAGCAGTTTATGGGGGGCGAACACTGAAGCTTTCTTT. Protein sequence: CASSLWGANTEAFF.

This clonotype was counted a few times. The chain combines TRBV9 with TRBJ2-5; D may be TRBD1 (6 bases). V lost 3 bases, J lost 13 bases, and 16 bases lay in between. There are 12 residues in the CDR3. The germline CDR1 and CDR2 sequences are SGDLS and YYNGEE. As DNA, the CDR3 is TGTGCCAGCAGCGACTCACAGGGCGTGCCGTACTTC. As protein: CASSDSQGVPYF.

The table lists this clonotype with a few counts. The chain uses TRBV20-1 and TRBJ2-7; 9 positions agree with TRBD2. The CDR3 covers 15 residues. J gave up 3 bases and V 4 bases, and 10 bases lay outside the gene matches. Looked up from germline, CDR1 is DFQATT and CDR2 is SNEGSKA (reference sequence). CDR3 residues: CSANNPRLADYEQYF. In nucleotides, the CDR3 is TGCAGTGCTAATAATCCCAGACTAGCGGACTACGAGCAGTACTTC.

The chain combines TRBV7-2 with TRBJ2-4; unclear D gene. The V gene's germline CDR1 is SGHTA and CDR2 FQGNSA. V gave up 5 bases and J gave up 3 bases, with 14 bases separating them. The CDR3 loop spans 15 amino acids. CDR3 amino acids: CASSPPSNSKNIQYF. CDR3 nucleotides: TGTGCCAGCAGCCCCCCGTCGAATAGCAAAAACATTCAGTACTTC.

The chain combines TRBV12-3 or TRBV12-4 with TRBJ2-7; TRBD2 aligns across 7 bases. After removal of 6 bases from V and 6 bases from J, the junction contained 11 bases not matched to a gene. The CDR3 is 14 residues long. The CDR3: CASSPGEGRSEQYF. CDR3 coding DNA: TGTGCCAGCAGCCCTGGGGAGGGTCGCAGCGAGCAGTACTTC.

The table lists this clonotype with a few counts. V usage is TRBV20-1 and J usage is TRBJ2-1, with D hard to call. Trimming stripped 2 bases from V and 5 bases from J, with 19 bases between. CDR3 length: 16 amino acids. CDR1 is DFQATT, CDR2 SNEGSKA, per germline (reference sequence). The DNA for the CDR3 is TGCAGTGCTAGAATATGGGCGAGCGATGTGAACAATGAGCAGTTCTTC. This translates into CSARIWASDVNNEQFF.

This clonotype occurred many times. V and J are TRBV29-1 and TRBJ2-1; D unresolved. Germline lookup yields CDR1 SQVTM and CDR2 ANQGSEA. Deletions cut 1 base from V and 0 bases from J, with 7 bases between. The CDR3 consists of 14 residues. The CDR3, as DNA: TGCAGCGTTGAAGGGGGTATCTCCTACAATGAGCAGTTCTTC. Protein: CSVEGGISYNEQFF.

This clonotype was counted ten times or more. The chain combines TRBV10-3 with TRBJ1-5, with D unclear. The V and J ends lost 0 bases and 1 base respectively, with 13 bases between them. Germline V CDR1 and CDR2: ENHRY, SYGVKD. The CDR3 has 17 amino acids. The CDR3 region is CAISESKVGSSNQPQHF. The CDR3 coding sequence is TGTGCCATCAGTGAGTCGAAAGTAGGCAGCAGCAATCAGCCCCAGCATTTT.

The rearrangement joins TRBV18 to TRBJ2-7; D ambiguous. Trimming cost V 6 bases and J 3 bases, with 15 bases left between them. Germline V gene lookup returns CDR1 KGHSH and CDR2 LQKENI. The CDR3 consists of 14 residues. The CDR3 nucleotides are TGTGCCAGCTCGCCCAGCAAGAAAGGCTACGAGCAGTACTTC. Protein sequence: CASSPSKKGYEQYF. The full variable domain, its missing parts supplied by reference TRBV18 and TRBJ2-7, is NAGVMQNPRHLVRRRGQEARLRCSPMKGHSHVYWYRQLPEEGLKFMVYLQKENIIDESGMPKERFSAEFPKEGPSILRIQQVVRGDSAAYFCASSPSKKGYEQYFGPGTRLTVT.

This clonotype has more than one count but fewer than ten. The chain carries TRBV7-3 and TRBJ2-7; 9 bases align to TRBD2. Germline trimming cut 1 base from V and 2 bases from J; bases unmatched to any gene: 3. Germline V gene sequence: CDR1 SGHTA, CDR2 FQGTGA. The CDR3 has 15 amino acids. CDR3 in DNA: TGTGCCAGCAGCTTAAGCTCTAGCGGGGCCTACGAGCAGTACTTC. Amino acid sequence: CASSLSSSGAYEQYF. The whole variable domain, filled in from reference TRBV7-3 and TRBJ2-7, reads GAGVSQTPSNKVTEKGKYVELRCDPISGHTALYWYRQSLGQGPEFLIYFQGTGAADDSGLPNDRFFAVRPEGSVSTLKIQRTERGDSAVYLCASSLSSSGAYEQYFGPGTRLTVT.

This clonotype came up many times. CDR3: CATSRAVDYGYTF. DNA of the CDR3: TGTGCCACCAGCAGAGCTGTAGACTATGGCTACACCTTC. The genes are TRBV15 and TRBJ1-2; D gene unclear. V dropped 1 base and J dropped 3 bases, with 6 bases sitting between them. The CDR3 extends over 13 amino acids. Per germline, CDR1 LNHNV and CDR2 YYDKDF (reference sequence).

The chain joins TRBV29-1 to TRBJ2-3; D gene unclear. V shed 3 bases and J shed 4 bases, with 8 bases lying between them. The CDR3 length is 12 residues. The V gene's germline CDR1 is SQVTM and CDR2 ANQGSEA. Written as DNA, the CDR3 is TGCAGCGTTGATATGGACCCAGATACGCAGTATTTT. Translating gives CSVDMDPDTQYF.

This clonotype was seen a handful of times. This chain links TRBV5-4 with TRBJ2-3; D ambiguous. CDR3 size: 15 residues. Trimming took 0 bases from V and 4 from J, leaving 12 bases between them. Germline V gene data show CDR1 as SGHNT and CDR2 as YYREEE (reference sequence). CDR3 nucleotides: TGTGCCAGCAGCTTGGAACATAGACCGGCAGATACGCAGTATTTT. Protein: CASSLEHRPADTQYF.

This clonotype was found once. The chain is built from TRBV5-4 and TRBJ2-3; D is undetermined. The CDR3 spans 13 residues. Germline lookup yields CDR1 SGHNT and CDR2 YYREEE (reference sequence). Trimming removed 9 bases from V and 4 bases from J, with 15 bases in between. CDR3 loop: CATLPSVSDTQYF. As DNA, the CDR3 is TGTGCCACCTTACCGAGTGTCTCAGATACGCAGTATTTT.

The chain uses TRBV3-1 and TRBJ2-3, with D perhaps TRBD2 (6 bases). Germline values: CDR1 LGHDT, CDR2 YNNKEL (reference sequence). The CDR3 length is 18 residues. The germline V and J ends were trimmed by 1 base and 3 bases, with 20 bases remaining between them. The CDR3 here is CASSQGRIAGSRTDTQYF. The CDR3 bases are TGTGCCAGCAGCCAAGGCCGGATCGCGGGAAGTCGGACAGATACGCAGTATTTT.

This clonotype was recorded a few times. The genes are TRBV20-1 and TRBJ2-3; 10 positions match TRBD2. From germline, CDR1 is DFQATT and CDR2 SNEGSKA (reference sequence). This CDR3 comprises 14 residues. Trimming at V came to 6 bases and at J to 2 bases, leaving 5 bases not matched to a gene. The CDR3 coding sequence is TGCAGTGCCCCGACTAGCGGGTACACAGATACGCAGTATTTT. It is translated as CSAPTSGYTDTQYF.